This is a list of T cell receptor beta chains from one sample in a study of T cell responses to AZD1222 COVID-19 vaccine. Some clones are missing from TCRdb's copy, which holds only in-frame ones; the method was immunoSEQ multiplex PCR. The repertoire has about 120,000 clones, roughly 91% of them found once; the top ten carry less than 4%. The sequenced sample was peripheral blood, obtained 28 days after the second AZD1222 dose. These receptors all stem from an adult who received the AZD1222 COVID-19 vaccine. Each CDR3 is given with its conserved first and last residue. The D gene is left open where the match is weak. Size values are once, few and many counts, or a class for expanded clones, and some rows have none.

J gene: TRBJ1-6
V gene: TRBV16
D gene: -
clone size: -
CDR3 protein: CASSKSLDWGASPLHF
CDR3 DNA: TGTGCCAGCAGCAAATCCCTGGACTGGGGGGCCTCACCCCTCCACTTT

J gene: TRBJ2-2
V gene: TRBV6-2/TRBV6-3
D gene: -
clone size: -
CDR3 protein: CASSYGALDTGELFF
CDR3 DNA: TGTGCCAGCAGTTATGGTGCCCTGGACACCGGGGAGCTGTTTTTT

J gene: TRBJ2-3
V gene: TRBV6-2/TRBV6-3
D gene: TRBD2
clone size: -
CDR3 protein: CASSPGGLAGRGSVGTQYF
CDR3 DNA: TGTGCCAGCAGCCCCGGGGGACTAGCGGGAAGAGGTTCCGTGGGTACGCAGTATTTT

J gene: TRBJ2-7
V gene: TRBV5-1
D gene: TRBD1
clone size: -
CDR3 protein: CASSRPGQGIEQYF
CDR3 DNA: TGCGCCAGCAGCAGACCGGGACAGGGGATTGAGCAGTACTTC

J gene: TRBJ1-5
V gene: TRBV6-2/TRBV6-3
D gene: TRBD1
clone size: -
CDR3 protein: CASSFGRGEKQPQHF
CDR3 DNA: TGTGCCAGCAGTTTTGGCAGGGGGGAGAAACAGCCCCAGCATTTT

J gene: TRBJ1-2
V gene: TRBV25-1
D gene: -
clone size: -
CDR3 protein: CASSTIQGGGNYGYTF
CDR3 DNA: TGTGCCAGCAGTACGATACAGGGAGGAGGGAACTATGGCTACACCTTC

J gene: TRBJ1-6
V gene: TRBV7-2
D gene: -
clone size: -
CDR3 protein: CASSSRVSYNSPLHF
CDR3 DNA: TGTGCCAGCAGCTCGCGGGTTTCCTATAATTCACCCCTCCACTTT

J gene: TRBJ2-1
V gene: TRBV7-9
D gene: TRBD1
clone size: -
CDR3 protein: CASSGTGSGGSSYNEQFF
CDR3 DNA: TGTGCCAGCAGCGGCACAGGGTCAGGGGGAAGCTCCTACAATGAGCAGTTCTTC

J gene: TRBJ1-2
V gene: TRBV7-9
D gene: -
clone size: once
CDR3 protein: CASSWNSLYGYTF
CDR3 DNA: TGTGCCAGCAGCTGGAACAGCCTTTATGGCTACACCTTC

J gene: TRBJ2-3
V gene: TRBV18
D gene: -
clone size: -
CDR3 protein: CASSRRLGGSTDTQYF
CDR3 DNA: TGTGCCAGCTCACGGCGGCTAGGGGGGAGCACAGATACGCAGTATTTT

J gene: TRBJ2-7
V gene: TRBV4-3
D gene: TRBD2
clone size: -
CDR3 protein: CASSQDGLAGYEQYF
CDR3 DNA: TGCGCCAGCAGCCAAGACGGACTAGCGGGCTACGAGCAGTACTTC

J gene: TRBJ2-1
V gene: TRBV5-8
D gene: TRBD1
clone size: -
CDR3 protein: CASSLLPGQYNEQFF
CDR3 DNA: TGTGCCAGCAGCTTACTTCCGGGACAGTACAATGAGCAGTTCTTC

J gene: TRBJ1-6
V gene: TRBV5-1
D gene: -
clone size: -
CDR3 protein: CASSWDSSGSYNSPLHF
CDR3 DNA: TGCGCCAGCAGCTGGGACTCCTCCGGCTCCTATAATTCACCCCTCCACTTT

J gene: TRBJ2-1
V gene: TRBV20-1
D gene: -
clone size: -
CDR3 protein: CSASLGSSYNEQFF
CDR3 DNA: TGCAGTGCTAGTTTGGGGAGCTCCTACAATGAGCAGTTCTTC

J gene: TRBJ2-3
V gene: TRBV14
D gene: TRBD2
clone size: few
CDR3 protein: CASSHLAGEGDTQYF
CDR3 DNA: TGTGCCAGCAGCCACCTTGCGGGGGAGGGAGATACGCAGTATTTT

J gene: TRBJ1-5
V gene: TRBV2
D gene: -
clone size: once
CDR3 protein: CASSQTKEGNQPQHF
CDR3 DNA: TGTGCCAGCAGCCAGACAAAGGAGGGGAATCAGCCCCAGCATTTT

J gene: TRBJ1-5
V gene: TRBV30
D gene: -
clone size: once
CDR3 protein: CAWSAGLTYSNQPQHF
CDR3 DNA: TGTGCCTGGAGTGCTGGACTGACCTATAGCAATCAGCCCCAGCATTTT

J gene: TRBJ1-2
V gene: TRBV19
D gene: -
clone size: -
CDR3 protein: CASSYQVIYGYTF
CDR3 DNA: TGTGCCAGTAGCTATCAGGTCATTTATGGCTACACCTTC

J gene: TRBJ2-2
V gene: TRBV18
D gene: TRBD2
clone size: -
CDR3 protein: CASSPSSGRTTGELFF
CDR3 DNA: TGTGCCAGCTCACCGTCCAGCGGGAGAACCACCGGGGAGCTGTTTTTT

J gene: TRBJ2-3
V gene: TRBV12-3/TRBV12-4
D gene: -
clone size: -
CDR3 protein: CASSSLGTDTQYF
CDR3 DNA: TGTGCCAGCAGTTCTTTGGGCACAGATACGCAGTATTTT

J gene: TRBJ2-3
V gene: TRBV7-3
D gene: -
clone size: -
CDR3 protein: CAGGSPSTDTQYF
CDR3 DNA: TGTGCCGGCGGGTCTCCTAGCACAGATACGCAGTATTTT

J gene: TRBJ2-7
V gene: TRBV6-5
D gene: TRBD2
clone size: -
CDR3 protein: CASSRLAAYEQYF
CDR3 DNA: TGTGCCAGCAGCCGACTAGCGGCCTACGAGCAGTACTTC